This T cell receptor beta chain was sequenced in a study of blood T cell repertoires in COVID-19. Study-wide background: Italy, Spain and the United States were the sources of the convalescent and acute COVID-19 samples. Sample material is recorded as cDNA or gDNA derived from T cells, B-cell-depleted T cells, or PBMCs.

V shed 5 bases and J 3 bases; nucleotides not matched to a gene: 1. This CDR3 is built from 14 residues. Germline V gene data show CDR1 as MNHNY and CDR2 as SVGAGI (reference sequence). Original analysis: Scientists estimated how many nucleated cells there were by amplifying reference gene primers. The repertoire was sequenced with immunoSEQ multiplex PCR; TCRdb's copy has only in-frame clones and lacks some. V and J calls and clone size are given by that table; D and trimming were obtained from the DNA. The sample records over 150,000 clones, 84% being singletons. The genes are TRBV6-6 and TRBJ2-7; 13 bases agree with TRBD2. This sequence originates from a man aged 18 to 30 with active or convalescent COVID-19. The sample taken for sequencing was peripheral blood. CDR3 sequence (DNA): TGTGCCAGCAGTCGACTAGCGGGGGGCTACGAGCAGTACTTC. Translating gives CASSRLAGGYEQYF.